Described below is a single T cell receptor (beta chain) sequence and its context. This sample is drawn from a study of beta chain features in type 1 diabetes. The study reverse transcribed the entire isolated RNA, so it sequenced expressed TCRB transcripts. TCRdb's copy holds only in-frame clones and misses some; the assay was immunoSEQ multiplex PCR. The data show some 200,000 clones, approximately 10% seen once. Germline V gives CDR1 SGHTA, CDR2 FQGNSA. V was trimmed by 5 bases and J by 0 bases, leaving 14 bases between them. This CDR3 has 16 residues. The chain uses TRBV7-2 and TRBJ1-3; the D gene is possibly TRBD1 (5 bases). This clonotype originated in a man aged 18 to 29 in good health. The source material was central memory CD4+ T cells from blood. CDR3 in amino acids: CASSDWDASSGNTIYF. In DNA, the CDR3 is TGTGCCAGCAGCGATTGGGACGCCAGCTCTGGAAACACCATATATTTT.